This record looks at one T cell receptor (beta chain) sequence and its context. The antigen remains unidentified. CDR1 and CDR2 from the germline V gene are MGHRA and YSYEKL. The V end was cut by 3 bases, the J end by 3 bases, with 11 bases between. This CDR3 region has 15 residues. This sample was included in a study of cytomegalovirus exposure and HLA in healthy donors. The overall study: According to later analysis, the same platform produced the 90 to 150 validation and 666 first-cohort repertoires.

Profiled with immunoSEQ multiplex PCR; TCRdb holds only in-frame clones, not every one. The sample records about 56,000 clones, 93% being singletons. Points from the study as a whole: TCR beta chains numbering 164 were designated cytomegalovirus-associated. Both high specificity and high sensitivity reportedly marked the classifier's diagnosis of cytomegalovirus status.

Sequenced: PBMCs. This receptor was identified in a woman between 18 and 29 years old in good health and CMV-seropositive. The chain uses TRBV4-1 and TRBJ1-4; D uncertain. Here the CDR3 reads CASSHDPQSNEKLFF. CDR3 in DNA: TGCGCCAGCAGCCATGACCCACAGTCTAATGAAAAACTGTTTTTT.